This passage covers 14 T cell receptor beta chains from one sample sequenced in a study of brain T cells in children with intractable seizures (dated by TCRdb to 2020 to 2022). Interpreted using the paper, the time point label stands for: resected brain tissue, or blood drawn just prior to surgery. Libraries were constructed by the immunoSEQ multiplex PCR assay. This immuneACCESS table, as held by TCRdb, lists in-frame sequences with V and J called but not all clones. Of the missing ones, under half trace to an unresolved V gene in checked studies; the others have no known cause. Counted in this sample were 110,000 or so clones; approximately 94% of them appeared once. Of the sample, more than 3% falls within the top ten clones. This material consisted of peripheral blood, taken at surgery. The receptors derive from a boy under two years old with hemimegalencephaly and intractable seizures.

The V call is TRBV11-2, the J call TRBJ2-2; no clear D. Trimming shortened V by 5 bases and J by 4 bases, and 11 bases separated the two germline ends. CDR3 length: 14 residues. Germline V gene sequence: CDR1 SGHAT, CDR2 FQNNGV. The CDR3 sequence is CASSPRSRTGELFF. The CDR3 DNA is TGTGCCAGCAGCCCCCGCAGCCGCACCGGGGAGCTGTTTTTT.

This clone was counted a single time. V is TRBV28 and J is TRBJ1-1; a possible D gene is TRBD1 (5 bases). Trimming took off 5 bases at V and 1 base at J, with 26 bases between the two ends. In germline, CDR1 is MDHEN, CDR2 SYDVKM. CDR3 size: 19 residues. The CDR3 DNA reads TGTGCCAGCAGTCCATTGTGGGGCGGTTGGCTTAAAGAGAACACTGAAGCTTTCTTT. Translating it yields CASSPLWGGWLKENTEAFF.

The chain uses TRBV13 and TRBJ2-3, with D possibly matching TRBD2 (6 bases). The germline V gene has CDR1 PRHDT and CDR2 FYEKMQ (reference sequence). V lost 0 bases and J 5 bases, leaving 9 bases between the germline ends. This CDR3 spans 14 amino acids. This CDR3 is CASSLGLAEDTQYF. CDR3 in DNA: TGTGCCAGCAGCTTAGGACTAGCCGAAGATACGCAGTATTTT.

The chain's CDR3 is CAWDSGRLSYNEQFF. The CDR3 nucleotides are TGTGCCTGGGATAGCGGGAGATTGTCCTACAATGAGCAGTTCTTC. The chain uses TRBV30 and TRBJ2-1, with 9 bases that match TRBD2. Germline V CDR1 and CDR2: GTSNPN, SVGIG (reference sequence). The CDR3 has 15 amino acids. Trimming removed 5 bases from V and 1 base from J; junction bases left unmatched: 6.

V is TRBV4-3 and J is TRBJ1-1; D is perhaps TRBD1 (5 bases). The CDR3 consists of 15 residues. V was clipped by 0 bases and J by 4 bases, with 12 bases between them. Germline assignment: CDR1 LGHNA and CDR2 YSLEER. As DNA, the CDR3 is TGCGCCAGCAGCCAAGATGACTTTGGGGGCACTGAAGCTTTCTTT. The encoded protein is CASSQDDFGGTEAFF.

The chain employs TRBV30 and TRBJ2-1; 11 nucleotides agree with TRBD2. There are 15 residues in the CDR3. Looked up from germline, CDR1 is GTSNPN and CDR2 is SVGIG (reference sequence). V was clipped by 2 bases and J by 12 bases; unmatched bases: 12. The CDR3 DNA follows: TGTGCCTGGAGTCCGCTTTTAATTAGCGGGAGGGGGCAGTTCTTC. Protein product: CAWSPLLISGRGQFF.

V and J are TRBV18 and TRBJ1-6, with D perhaps matching TRBD1 (6 bases). V shed 2 bases and J shed 8 bases, with 13 bases lying between them. The germline CDR1 and CDR2 sequences are KGHSH and LQKENI. This CDR3 spans 15 amino acids. Here the CDR3 DNA reads TGTGCCAGCTCACCAATGGGGGGCGAAGATTCACCCCTCCACTTT. This translates into CASSPMGGEDSPLHF.

The rearrangement joins TRBV27 to TRBJ1-1; perhaps TRBD1 as D (6 bases). Trimming cost V 6 bases and J 5 bases, with 13 bases left between them. Germline values: CDR1 MNHEY, CDR2 SMNVEV (reference sequence). The CDR3 is made up of 13 amino acids. In DNA, the CDR3 is TGTGCCAGCAGAGGAGGGGGGAGTACTGAAGCTTTCTTT. Its protein product is CASRGGGSTEAFF.

This clone appeared a single time. Other nucleotide sequences from this sample produce the same CDR3. The chain is built from TRBV5-1 and TRBJ2-7, with no clear D. Trimming left V 0 bases short and J 3 bases short, with 1 base between. The CDR3 is made up of 11 amino acids. CDR1 SGHRS and CDR2 YFSETQ come from the germline V gene. Here the CDR3 reads CASSLGYEQYF. As DNA, the CDR3 is TGCGCCAGCAGCTTGGGCTACGAGCAGTACTTC.

The chain is built from TRBV2 and TRBJ1-3; D is possibly TRBD1 (5 bases). The CDR3 spans 16 residues. CDR1 and CDR2 from the germline V gene are SNHLY and FYNNEI. V was pared by 3 bases and J by 2 bases, with 14 bases between. CDR3 sequence reads: CASSDIGTGPGNTIYF. The CDR3 bases are TGTGCCAGCAGTGATATCGGGACGGGGCCTGGAAACACCATATATTTT.

V usage is TRBV7-2 and J usage is TRBJ2-7; 7 bases match TRBD2. In germline, CDR1 is SGHTA, CDR2 FQGNSA. The CDR3 has 15 amino acids. V was pared by 1 base and J by 2 bases, with 5 bases of the junction left unmatched. The CDR3 spells CASSLVGRGTYEQYF. The CDR3, as DNA: TGTGCCAGCAGCTTAGTCGGGCGGGGGACCTACGAGCAGTACTTC. Full variable domain (missing parts from reference TRBV7-2 and TRBJ2-7): GAGVSQSPSNKVTEKGKDVELRCDPISGHTALYWYRQSLGQGLEFLIYFQGNSAPDKSGLPSDRFSAERTGGSVSTLTIQRTQQEDSAVYLCASSLVGRGTYEQYFGPGTRLTVT.

V is TRBV18 and J is TRBJ2-7; D might be TRBD1 (6 bases). This CDR3 has 17 residues. V was trimmed by 3 bases and J by 2 bases, leaving 20 bases between them. Germline values: CDR1 KGHSH, CDR2 LQKENI. The CDR3 bases are TGTGCCAGCTCACCGCAACTATGGACAGCATTAACCTACGAGCAGTACTTC. Protein: CASSPQLWTALTYEQYF. Looking up the rest from reference TRBV18 and TRBJ2-7 gives the full variable domain: NAGVMQNPRHLVRRRGQEARLRCSPMKGHSHVYWYRQLPEEGLKFMVYLQKENIIDESGMPKERFSAEFPKEGPSILRIQQVVRGDSAAYFCASSPQLWTALTYEQYFGPGTRLTVT.

V is TRBV25-1 and J is TRBJ1-6; D perhaps matches TRBD1 (6 bases). From germline, CDR1 is MGHDK and CDR2 SYGVNS. Trimming pared 5 bases from V and 5 bases from J, leaving 10 bases between. The length of the CDR3 is 14 residues. For the CDR3, the DNA is TGTGCCAGCAGTAGACAGGCAAATAATTCACCCCTCCACTTT. It is translated as CASSRQANNSPLHF. Full variable domain (remainder filled in from reference TRBV25-1 and TRBJ1-6): EADIYQTPRYLVIGTGKKITLECSQTMGHDKMYWYQQDPGMELHLIHYSYGVNSTEKGDLSSESTVSRIRTEHFPLTLESARPSHTSQYLCASSRQANNSPLHFGNGTRLTVT.

The chain carries TRBV7-3 and TRBJ2-6, with D possibly matching TRBD2 (6 bases). The V end lost 4 bases, the J end lost 2 bases, and 12 bases lay between the germline ends. CDR3 length: 16 residues. CDR1 SGHTA and CDR2 FQGTGA come from the germline V gene. The CDR3 spells CASSSQGGAGANVLTF. The CDR3 region has the DNA TGTGCCAGCAGCTCCCAGGGAGGTGCTGGGGCCAACGTCCTGACTTTC. The entire variable domain, with the rest obtained from reference TRBV7-3 and TRBJ2-6, is as follows: GAGVSQTPSNKVTEKGKYVELRCDPISGHTALYWYRQSLGQGPEFLIYFQGTGAADDSGLPNDRFFAVRPEGSVSTLKIQRTERGDSAVYLCASSSQGGAGANVLTFGAGSRLTVL.